The TCR beta chain described here comes from a study of blood T cell repertoires in COVID-19. Authors' methods: Estimation of nucleated cell counts was performed using reference gene primer amplification. The assay was immunoSEQ multiplex PCR, and TCRdb's table has in-frame clones only and misses some. D and trimming come from the DNA, and the V and J calls and clone size come from that table. The table shows some 140,000 clones, with more than 70% occurring only once. This clone was seen more than once but under ten times. Recruitment covered about two dozen US areas and drew participants whose ages spanned roughly 18 to 100 years. Cohorts were based on clinical histories the participants reported. The sample consisted of PBMCs or T cells enriched from blood (not recorded which). This sequence originates from a middle-aged man with acute COVID-19.

For the CDR3, the DNA is TGTGCCAGCAGCTCGCAACAGGGGGCGCGTACTGAAGCTTTCTTT. This translates into CASSSQQGARTEAFF. The chain has TRBV21-1 and TRBJ1-1; the table's TRBD1 call for D was not verified on the DNA. TRBV21-1 has pseudogene status. This CDR3 has 15 residues.